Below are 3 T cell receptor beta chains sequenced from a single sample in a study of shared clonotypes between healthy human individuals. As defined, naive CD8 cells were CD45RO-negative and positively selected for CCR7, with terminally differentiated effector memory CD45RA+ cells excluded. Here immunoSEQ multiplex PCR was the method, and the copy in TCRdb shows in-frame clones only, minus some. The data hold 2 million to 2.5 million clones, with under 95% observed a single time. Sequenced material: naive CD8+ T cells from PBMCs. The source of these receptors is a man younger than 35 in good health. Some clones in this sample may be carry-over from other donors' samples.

CDR3 sequence reads: CASSPVPAGGTNEQFF. CDR3 coding DNA: TGTGCCAGCAGCCCAGTCCCAGCGGGAGGAACTAATGAGCAGTTCTTC. The chain recombines TRBV11-2 with TRBJ2-1; 9 bases are a match to TRBD2. This CDR3 comprises 16 residues. V trimming: 5 bases; J trimming: 7 bases; junction bases outside the gene matches: 12. Germline V CDR1 and CDR2: SGHAT, FQNNGV.

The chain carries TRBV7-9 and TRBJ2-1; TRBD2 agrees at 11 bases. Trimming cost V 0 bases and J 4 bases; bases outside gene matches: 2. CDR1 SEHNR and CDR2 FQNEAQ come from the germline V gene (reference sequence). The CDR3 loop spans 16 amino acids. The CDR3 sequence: CASSLAGTSGYNEQFF. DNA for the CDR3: TGTGCCAGCAGCTTAGCCGGGACTAGCGGTTACAATGAGCAGTTCTTC.

CDR3 in DNA: TGTGCCAGCAGCCTGCTCGGACTACTAGCGGGAGAGGGCGATACGCAGTATTTT. This encodes CASSLLGLLAGEGDTQYF. This chain joins TRBV7-8 and TRBJ2-3; the match to TRBD2 covers 11 bases. CDR3 length: 18 amino acids. Losses at the gene ends were 5 bases for V and 6 bases for J; bases not matched to a gene: 16. Germline CDR1 SGHVS, CDR2 FQNEAQ.